The T cell receptor (beta chain) under discussion was sequenced for a study of cytomegalovirus exposure and HLA in healthy donors (dated by TCRdb to the late 2010s). Looking at the study overall: According to an earlier analysis of around 600 of the donors, about 179 million T cells yielded 120 million or so unique TCR beta sequences and 250 to 350 Gb of sequence data. An early release that covered fewer than 750 HLA-typed donors contained approximately 290 gigabases of sequencing data and about 84 million unique TCR sequences. Of the roughly 410 genotyped donors, 75% to 85% were placed in the genetic ancestry cluster associated with self-reported Caucasian donors. The study aimed to test whether cataloging public T cell receptors could reveal signatures of past pathogen exposure. The study profiled the T cell repertoires of some 610 subjects by immunosequencing and related them to cytomegalovirus serostatus. Along with the approximately 600-subject first cohort, a separate validation cohort of over a hundred different subjects was used. The study combined high-throughput TCR immunosequencing, statistical association of individual TCRs with disease status, and machine learning to predict cytomegalovirus infection status. In a later analysis, previously published TCR beta repertoires from 600 to 850 donors were re-analyzed and high-resolution HLA genotyping was added so that TCR occurrence patterns could be studied. Rather than drawing on any new phenotypic data, the later analysis identified candidate immune exposures from TCR beta sequences and the way those sequences occurred across donors. To decide whether each TCR beta V gene segment behaved as functional or pseudogenic, an earlier analysis of over 500 of the donors relied on high-throughput TCR beta sequencing. Donor age, sex, ethnicity and CMV serostatus were compiled alongside the repertoire data. A later genetic analysis took genome-wide SNP genotypes for about three fifths of the 666 donors and used that subset as a discovery cohort. All discovery cohort repertoires had been generated using a single sequencing platform. HLA typing included class I and class II loci at four-digit resolution. The number of typed donors differed by locus: roughly 629-630 for A, B, C, DRB1 and DQB1; some 540 for DQA1; 606 for DPA1; and some 450 for DPB1. Several DR-DQ haplotypes were treated as single units for association and clustering because of strong linkage in the cohort. Among about 390 genotyped donors of the cohort, an average of 235,054 unique TCR beta nucleotide sequences were sequenced per donor, roughly 18% of them non-productive.

Preparation of the library involved the immunoSEQ multiplex PCR assay. A mixture of 60 forward primers for TCR Vbeta segments and 13 reverse primers for TCR Jbeta segments was used in the multiplex PCR. A multiplex PCR assay on genomic DNA amplified the CDR3 region of rearranged TCR beta genes. On the Illumina HiSeq System, the amplified TCR beta libraries were sequenced as 87-base-pair reads. In the authors' own workflow: Across the roughly 600 repertoires, a later analysis counted approximately 75 million unique TCR beta chains, 9.5 million to 12 million of which were shared by at least two donors. To remove PCR and sequencing errors, raw reads were error-corrected and collapsed into unique sequences using a nearest-neighbor algorithm that merged closely related sequences. V, D and J gene segments were assigned by aligning CDR3 sequences to IMGT reference sequences. Each retained sequence needed at least a six-nucleotide match to both a V gene segment and a J gene segment. Rearrangements were called productive when the CDR3 lacked stop codons and stayed in frame with V and J; all others were non-productive. Following IMGT convention, CDR3 was defined as the stretch from the second conserved V-encoded cysteine to the conserved J-encoded phenylalanine. Sequences without an unambiguous match to a single V gene segment were excluded from the earlier analysis of approximately 600 of the donors. An earlier analysis of around 600 of the donors classified V segments as functional when productive rearrangements were above 56.7% and as segregating when the standard deviation between donors was above 5%. A statistical classification framework was built for diagnosing cytomegalovirus status from the catalog of TCR beta chain sequences. In a later analysis, V and J genes were assigned by comparing TCR nucleotide sequences against IMGT/GENE-DB human TR gene sequences. Using the TCRdist pipeline, a later analysis assigned CDR3 sequences along with most-parsimonious VDJ recombination scenarios. In a later analysis, each TCR beta chain was defined by its CDR3 amino acid sequence together with its V-gene family, and reads lacking a unique V-gene family were excluded. To address suspected cross-contamination and a sequencing artifact, a later analysis removed 550 to 750 highly shared, low-generation-probability nucleotide sequences. In a later analysis, a clonal expansion index was calculated for each public chain from normalized within-repertoire ranks of inferred template counts. A later analysis computed generation probabilities with a VDJ recombination model fitted to out-of-frame rearrangements, and checked the results against IGoR. Hypergeometric tests were used in a later analysis to score TCR-TCR, TCR-HLA and TCR-CMV co-occurrence, with a repertoire-size bias correction applied to the TCR pairs. A later analysis estimated false discovery rates by permuting HLA or CMV assignments 20 times. In a later analysis, co-occurring TCRs were grouped using DBSCAN, and TCRdist sequence similarity was added for clustering within HLA-allele-positive subsets. Repertoires with fewer than 30,000 or more than 120,000 public chains, plus five repertoires with anomalous nucleotide sharing, were excluded from co-occurrence clustering. TCRdb stores this immuneACCESS table with in-frame sequences only. Part of the clones is absent; in the studies checked, under half of the shortfall reflects unresolved V genes, and no reason is known for the rest. The V and J calls and the clone size are those of that table, but D and trimming were determined from the DNA. The sample has about 160,000 clones on record, roughly 85% of them singletons. The top ten clones comprise roughly 1.3% of the sample.

Broad study findings and their caveats: In vitro tests confirmed that a few of the cytomegalovirus-associated TCR beta chains recognize cytomegalovirus antigens. Most CMV-associated TCR beta chains appeared to be HLA-restricted in a later analysis, and the HLA associations seemed to be driven largely by CMV exposure. A cluster of highly shared sequence variants was judged likely to represent a technical artifact of the sequencing pipeline. In a later analysis, the rate of TCR association differed among HLA loci, with DRB1 alleles having the most associated TCRs and HLA-C alleles having the fewest. In a later analysis, some 17,000 TCR beta sequences were associated with specific HLA alleles at a false discovery rate of 0.05. While some public TCRs were present in many individuals, most TCR sequences turned up only very rarely across donors. The classifier was reported to diagnose cytomegalovirus status with high specificity and sensitivity in both the original and validation cohorts. Compared with equally common non-associated chains, HLA-associated TCR beta chains in a later analysis were more clonally expanded and had lower generation probabilities. The presence/absence analyses assumed that sequencing depth was roughly uniform across donors, and that assumption may not be true. A further reported finding was that TCR beta sequences accurately predicted the HLA-A and HLA-B alleles for most subjects in the first cohort. Because counts were too low, seventeen rarely observed V segments, including chromosome 9 orphons, were excluded from the earlier analysis of fewer than 650 of the donors. Only TCR beta chains were sequenced in this cohort, and the absence of alpha or paired-chain data limited detectable features. Immune exposure information for the cohort was limited to CMV serostatus. Assigning TCR associations to individual alleles was difficult when HLA alleles, especially DR and DQ, strongly co-occurred. In an earlier analysis of roughly 560 of the donors, most TCR beta V segments were observed in productive rearrangements about 90% or about 30% of the time, broadly matching IMGT annotations. Several of the top co-occurrence clusters appeared to be linked to parvovirus B19, influenza, CMV and Epstein-Barr virus, according to a later analysis. The authors suggested that the approach could potentially be extended to other disease states and immunological phenotypes. Because HLA typing was missing for some donors at each locus, association tests included only the typed subset. An association between a missense DCLRE1C variant and V-gene and J-gene trimming of TCR beta chains was found in a later genetic analysis and replicated in an independent cohort. Some IMGT-functional V segments, including TRBV6-2 and TRBV6-3, could not be told apart with the 87-base-pair reads, so those segments were excluded. According to a later genetic analysis, donors in an Asian-associated ancestry cluster had fewer N-insertions in productive TCRs than the approximately 710-donor mean. Correlated functional status among segregating V segments might be attributable to linkage disequilibrium, but an unknown experimental factor could not be ruled out. The study gave a list of about 150 TCR beta chains associated with cytomegalovirus.

V is cut back by 5 bases and J by 11 bases, with 9 bases in the junction unmatched. The CDR3 runs 13 residues from the cysteine to the phenylalanine. Solely the CDR3 DNA is kept, with 39 bases framed from the first base. The germline V gene encodes CDR1 MNHEY and CDR2 SMNVEV (reference sequence). About this clone itself: The antigen this receptor binds is unknown. Base qualities are not at hand, and no much larger clone is one base apart.

In total, around 600 healthy bone marrow donors made up the cohort. At the time of sampling, every cohort member was nominally healthy, though immune exposures that went unrecorded were likely present. The donor was CMV seronegative and was included in the group of about 400 seronegative cohort members. Every donor gave a peripheral blood sample, and the peripheral blood mononuclear cells from that sample were used for TCR beta sequencing. Genomic DNA was extracted from the blood cell samples with the Qiagen DNeasy Blood Extraction Kit. Sequencing was performed on PBMCs. This sequence uses TRBV27 and TRBJ1-5, and TRBD1 aligns with 7 junction nucleotides. This clonotype was sampled from a woman between 45 and 60 years old in good health and CMV-seronegative. This receptor carries the CDR3 CASSTQGSGSQHF. In nucleotide form, the sequence is TGTGCCAGCAGTACACAGGGGTCTGGGTCCCAGCATTTT.